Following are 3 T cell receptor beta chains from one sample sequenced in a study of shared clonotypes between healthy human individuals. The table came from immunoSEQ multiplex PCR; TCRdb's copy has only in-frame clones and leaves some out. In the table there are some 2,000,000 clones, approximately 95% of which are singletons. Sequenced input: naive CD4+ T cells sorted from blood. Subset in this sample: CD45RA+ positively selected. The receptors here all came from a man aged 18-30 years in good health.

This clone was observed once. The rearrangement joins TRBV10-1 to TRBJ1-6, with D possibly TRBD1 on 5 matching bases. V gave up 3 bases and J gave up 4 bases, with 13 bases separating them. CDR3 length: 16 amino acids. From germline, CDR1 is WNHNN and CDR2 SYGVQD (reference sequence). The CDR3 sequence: CASSDGGMGYNSPLHF. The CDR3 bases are TGCGCCAGCAGTGATGGGGGAATGGGTTATAATTCACCCCTCCACTTT.

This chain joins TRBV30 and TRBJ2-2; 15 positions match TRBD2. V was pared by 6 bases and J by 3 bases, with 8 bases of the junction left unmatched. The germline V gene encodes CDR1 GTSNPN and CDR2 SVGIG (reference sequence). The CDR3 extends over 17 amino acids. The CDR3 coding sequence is TGTGCCTGTCCGGGACTAGCGGGAGGCTGGGACACCGGGGAGCTGTTTTTT. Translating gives CACPGLAGGWDTGELFF.

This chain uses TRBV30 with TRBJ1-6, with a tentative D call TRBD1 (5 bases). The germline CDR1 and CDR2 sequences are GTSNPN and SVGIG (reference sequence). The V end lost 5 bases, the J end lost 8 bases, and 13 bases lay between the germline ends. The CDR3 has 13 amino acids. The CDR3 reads CAWAGTADSPLHF. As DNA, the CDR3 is TGTGCCTGGGCCGGGACTGCCGATTCACCCCTCCACTTT.